The rows below give T cell receptor beta chains drawn from one sample of a study of CD8 T cells in ankylosing spondylitis. A single record per CDR3 protein comes from TCRdb applying MiXCR to the 5' RACE reads. The sample lists 230,000 or so distinct CDR3 sequences, 15% to 20% occurring once. Sequencing was carried out using blood, either unsorted or a sorted T cell fraction (not recorded which). The receptors derive from a male donor with ankylosing spondylitis or in good health (not recorded which). Both conserved end residues are part of each CDR3. D genes are given only for firm matches. Part of the rows lack a size; the others show once, few, many or a class for expanded clones.

d_call | clone_size | j_call | v_call | cdr3_aa | cdr3_nt
. | few | TRBJ2-7 | TRBV12-3/TRBV12-4 | CASSPSGQTYEQYF | TGTGCCAGCAGCCCCTCGGGGCAAACCTACGAGCAGTACTTC
TRBD2 | many | TRBJ2-1 | TRBV4-2 | CASSQDELAGPYNEQFF | TGTGCCAGCAGCCAAGATGAACTAGCGGGACCTTACAATGAGCAGTTCTTC
. | few | TRBJ2-7 | TRBV7-9 | CASSPRETPYEQYF | TGTGCCAGCAGCCCCCGAGAGACACCCTACGAGCAGTACTTC
. | few | TRBJ1-1 | TRBV5-5 | CASSPPGFEAFF | TGTGCCAGCAGTCCACCGGGGTTTGAAGCTTTCTTT
TRBD2 | . | TRBJ2-7 | TRBV20-1 | CSARGGTSGSGGTYEQYF | TGCAGTGCTAGAGGGGGGACTAGCGGGAGTGGCGGGACTTACGAGCAGTACTTC
TRBD2 | few | TRBJ2-2 | TRBV2 | CASRRPSGGNTGELFF | TGTGCCAGCAGGCGACCTAGCGGAGGGAACACCGGGGAGCTGTTTTTT
. | few | TRBJ2-7 | TRBV9 | CASSPRTDYEQYF | TGTGCCAGCAGCCCTCGGACAGACTACGAGCAGTACTTC
. | . | TRBJ1-1 | TRBV19 | CASSAQGGGTEAFF | TGTGCCAGTAGTGCCCAGGGAGGAGGGACTGAAGCTTTCTTT
. | many | TRBJ2-1 | TRBV5-1 | CASSLDDEQFF | TGCGCCAGCAGCTTGGACGATGAGCAGTTCTTC
TRBD2 | few | TRBJ2-5 | TRBV20-1 | CSAHGLAGVQETQYF | TGCAGTGCTCACGGACTAGCGGGAGTCCAAGAGACCCAGTACTTC
. | . | TRBJ1-1 | TRBV3-1 | CASSQADRNTEAFF | TGTGCCAGCAGCCAGGCCGACAGGAACACTGAAGCTTTCTTT
. | few | TRBJ1-3 | TRBV4-1 | CASSQLNIGNTIYF | TGCGCCAGCAGCCAATTGAACATCGGAAACACCATATATTTT
. | few | TRBJ2-1 | TRBV6-1 | CASSLRASYNEQFF | TGTGCCAGCAGTCTCAGGGCCTCCTACAATGAGCAGTTCTTC
. | . | TRBJ2-1 | TRBV7-6 | CASSLEILYNEQFF | TGTGCCAGCAGCTTAGAGATTCTGTACAATGAGCAGTTCTTC
. | few | TRBJ1-4 | TRBV25-1 | CASSIVEGTEKLFF | TGTGCCAGCAGTATCGTGGAGGGGACGGAAAAACTGTTTTTT
. | few | TRBJ1-1 | TRBV29-1 | CSVPCSGPIVGFF | TGCAGCGTTCCATGTAGTGGGCCCATTGTAGGTTTCTTT
TRBD2 | . | TRBJ2-7 | TRBV10-3 | CAISDGLAGSYEQYF | TGTGCCATCAGTGATGGACTAGCGGGATCCTACGAGCAGTACTTC
. | few | TRBJ1-4 | TRBV4-3 | CASSQDPDSLNEKLFF | TGCGCCAGCAGCCAAGACCCGGACAGCCTTAATGAAAAACTGTTTTTT
TRBD1 | many | TRBJ1-5 | TRBV6-2/TRBV6-3 | CASNDRGNQPQHF | TGTGCCAGCAACGACAGGGGGAATCAGCCCCAGCATTTT
TRBD2 | . | TRBJ2-3 | TRBV20-1 | CSARTSGRVSTDTQYF | TGCAGTGCCCGGACTAGCGGGAGGGTTAGCACAGATACGCAGTATTTT